The TCR beta chain described here comes from a study of control samples from healthy donors and cancer patients. The CDR3 totals 15 residues. CDR1 and CDR2 from the germline V gene are SGHVS and FQNEAQ. Trimming cost V 4 bases and J 10 bases, with 20 bases left between them. Measured with immunoSEQ multiplex PCR; TCRdb has only the in-frame clones, and not every one. The table has roughly 81,000 clones, roughly 84% seen once. The sequenced sample was PBMCs. This TCR derives from a man in his 60s with head and neck cancer. V and J are TRBV7-8 and TRBJ2-1; D might be TRBD1 or TRBD2, each matching 5 bases. CDR3 DNA: TGTGCCAGCAGCTCCCCGGGGACCCCGGCGATAGAGCAGTTCTTC. Residues: CASSSPGTPAIEQFF.